One sample yielded the 28 T cell receptor beta chains listed below, sequenced in a study of T cells after yellow fever vaccination. TCRdb redid the calling of the 5' RACE reads with MiXCR, one entry per CDR3 protein. The sample contains fewer than 500,000 distinct CDR3 sequences, roughly a sixth of which appear only once. Sequenced material: PBMCs, taken before the yellow fever booster vaccination. The receptors were sampled from a man aged 18 to 30 who received the YFV17D yellow fever vaccine.

At least ten counts were recorded for this clonotype. The chain is built from TRBV5-1 and TRBJ1-1; unclear D gene. The V end was cut by 0 bases, the J end by 1 base, with 4 bases between. The CDR3 extends over 13 amino acids. CDR1 is SGHRS, CDR2 YFSETQ, per germline. CDR3 in DNA: TGCGCCAGCAGCTTGGGGGAGAACACTGAAGCTTTCTTT. It yields the protein CASSLGENTEAFF. The whole variable domain, remainder taken from reference TRBV5-1 and TRBJ1-1, is KAGVTQTPRYLIKTRGQQVTLSCSPISGHRSVSWYQQTPGQGLQFLFEYFSETQRNKGNFPGRFSGRQFSNSRSEMNVSTLELGDSALYLCASSLGENTEAFFGQGTRLTVV.

This chain uses TRBV7-6 with TRBJ2-3; no firm D call. Trimming took 11 bases from V and 7 from J, leaving 16 bases between them. The CDR3 sequence is 12 residues long. In germline, CDR1 is SGHVS, CDR2 FNYEAQ. The CDR3 DNA reads TGTGCCGTCTCGGGCTACCGTCATACGCAGTATTTT. Amino acids: CAVSGYRHTQYF. Filled out from reference TRBV7-6 and TRBJ2-3, the complete variable domain reads GAGVSQSPRYKVTKRGQDVALRCDPISGHVSLYWYRQALGQGPEFLTYFNYEAQQDKSGLPNDRFSAERPEGSISTLTIQRTEQRDSAMYRCAVSGYRHTQYFGPGTRLTVL.

This clonotype turned up a few times. The CDR3 DNA follows: TGCAGCGTTGATTTTCCAGCAGGCGAGACCCAGTACTTC. Translating gives CSVDFPAGETQYF. The chain combines TRBV29-1 with TRBJ2-5; D is ambiguous. V was trimmed by 3 bases and J by 5 bases, leaving 13 bases between them. The CDR3 runs to 13 residues. Looked up from germline, CDR1 is SQVTM and CDR2 is ANQGSEA.

This clonotype was picked up a small number of times. The chain carries TRBV5-1 and TRBJ2-5; D may be TRBD2 (6 bases). Trimming left V 4 bases short and J 5 bases short, with 12 bases between. CDR3 size: 13 residues. From germline, CDR1 is SGHRS and CDR2 YFSETQ. The CDR3 here is CASSREAGETQYF. CDR3 DNA sequence: TGCGCCAGCAGCAGGGAGGCGGGGGAGACCCAGTACTTC.

V and J are TRBV20-1 and TRBJ1-2; D might be TRBD1 (6 bases). Per the germline V gene, CDR1 is DFQATT and CDR2 is SNEGSKA (reference sequence). The CDR3 runs 16 residues. Trimming took 1 base from V and 5 from J, leaving 20 bases between them. The CDR3 sequence is CSARARMTGLEYGYTF. CDR3 sequence (DNA): TGCAGTGCTAGAGCCCGAATGACAGGTTTAGAGTATGGCTACACCTTC.

The J gene is TRBJ2-3, the V gene TRBV7-3; D is possibly TRBD1 or TRBD2 (7 bases each). The V end lost 5 bases, the J end lost 0 bases, and 15 bases lay between the germline ends. The germline CDR1 and CDR2 sequences are SGHTA and FQGTGA. CDR3 length: 16 residues. In DNA form, the CDR3 reads TGTGCCAGCAGCCCAGGGGGGCGGGGGAGCACAGATACGCAGTATTTT. It codes for CASSPGGRGSTDTQYF. Together with reference TRBV7-3 and TRBJ2-3, the CDR3 gives the full variable domain: GAGVSQTPSNKVTEKGKYVELRCDPISGHTALYWYRQSLGQGPEFLIYFQGTGAADDSGLPNDRFFAVRPEGSVSTLKIQRTERGDSAVYLCASSPGGRGSTDTQYFGPGTRLTVL.

This clonotype turned up a few times. The chain carries TRBV11-2 and TRBJ1-1; TRBD1 matches 9 bases. CDR1 and CDR2 from the germline V gene are SGHAT and FQNNGV. This CDR3 has 13 residues. J was trimmed by 10 bases and V by 3 bases; bases with no gene match: 6. CDR3 sequence reads: CASSFYRGRGAFF. The DNA of the CDR3 is TGTGCCAGCAGCTTTTACAGGGGGCGCGGAGCTTTCTTT. The whole variable domain, filled in from reference TRBV11-2 and TRBJ1-1, reads EAGVAQSPRYKIIEKRQSVAFWCNPISGHATLYWYQQILGQGPKLLIQFQNNGVVDDSQLPKDRFSAERLKGVDSTLKIQPAKLEDSAVYLCASSFYRGRGAFFGQGTRLTVV.

This clonotype was seen more than once but under ten times. The chain has TRBV10-3 and TRBJ2-1; no clear D. Germline V gene data show CDR1 as ENHRY and CDR2 as SYGVKD. Trimming took 5 bases from V and 3 from J, leaving 8 bases between them. The CDR3 is 13 amino acids. This CDR3 is CAISLGFYNEQFF. The CDR3 DNA reads as TGTGCCATCAGTTTGGGCTTCTACAATGAGCAGTTCTTC.

The chain's CDR3 is CASKPRQAFLLINEQFF. The CDR3 DNA sequence: TGTGCCAGCAAGCCTCGACAGGCCTTCCTGCTTATCAATGAGCAGTTCTTC. The rearrangement joins TRBV12-3 or TRBV12-4 to TRBJ2-1; D is perhaps TRBD1 (6 bases). The CDR3 sequence is 17 residues long. V was cut by 7 bases and J by 6 bases, with 25 bases left in between.

V gene TRBV5-1 combines with J gene TRBJ2-1, with 10 bases matching TRBD2. The V segment lost 0 bases and the J segment 9 bases; nucleotides outside the gene matches: 6. This CDR3 spans 15 amino acids. Looked up from germline, CDR1 is SGHRS and CDR2 is YFSETQ. The CDR3 DNA reads as TGCGCCAGCAGCTTGGACAGCGGGGGGGCGGGTGAGCAGTTCTTC. Its translation is CASSLDSGGAGEQFF.

In nucleotides, the CDR3 is TGTGCCAGCTCAAGGTCGAGAAGCGGGGGGGCCGAGACAGATACGCAGTATTTT. It translates to CASSRSRSGGAETDTQYF. V is TRBV18 and J is TRBJ2-3; 10 bases map to TRBD2. Germline CDR1 and CDR2: KGHSH and LQKENI. The CDR3 length is 18 residues. V lost 5 bases and J lost 3; bases outside the gene matches: 14. The entire variable domain, with the rest obtained from reference TRBV18 and TRBJ2-3, is as follows: NAGVMQNPRHLVRRRGQEARLRCSPMKGHSHVYWYRQLPEEGLKFMVYLQKENIIDESGMPKERFSAEFPKEGPSILRIQQVVRGDSAAYFCASSRSRSGGAETDTQYFGPGTRLTVL.

This clonotype has a handful of counts. The chain carries TRBV15 and TRBJ2-1; 11 bases are a match to TRBD2. Trimming cost V 5 bases and J 8 bases; bases outside gene matches: 8. Germline CDR1 is LNHNV and CDR2 is YYDKDF (reference sequence). CDR3 size: 15 residues. The CDR3 sequence is CATSSGTSGIDEQFF. The CDR3 DNA reads TGTGCCACCAGCTCCGGGACTAGCGGTATCGATGAGCAGTTCTTC.

The J gene is TRBJ2-7, the V gene TRBV15, with 10 nucleotides matching TRBD1. From germline, CDR1 is LNHNV and CDR2 YYDKDF (reference sequence). V lost 4 bases, J lost 6 bases, and 6 bases stayed unmatched. The length of the CDR3 is 14 residues. CDR3 protein: CATSTDRGAGEQYV. The CDR3 nucleotides are TGTGCCACCAGCACGGACAGGGGGGCGGGCGAGCAGTACGTC.

This clonotype was detected only a few times. The chain joins TRBV11-2 to TRBJ2-5; 11 bases agree with TRBD2. V lost 4 bases to trimming and J lost 4 bases; unmatched junction nucleotides: 8. Germline V lookup: CDR1 SGHAT, CDR2 FQNNGV. The CDR3 is 16 residues long. The CDR3 sequence: CASSSTRLAGLETQYF. CDR3 nucleotides: TGTGCCAGCAGCTCAACCCGACTAGCGGGGTTAGAGACCCAGTACTTC.

The rearrangement joins TRBV5-1 to TRBJ2-2, with 8 bases identical to TRBD2. Trimming removed 0 bases from V and 6 bases from J; junction bases left unmatched: 10. Germline V gene sequence: CDR1 SGHRS, CDR2 YFSETQ. The CDR3 runs to 17 residues. This CDR3 reads CASSLEVPGLGAGELFF. The CDR3, as DNA: TGCGCCAGCAGCTTGGAGGTTCCGGGACTAGGGGCCGGGGAGCTGTTTTTT.

This chain's CDR3 is CSARAGVNQPQHF. The CDR3 nucleotides read TGCAGTGCTAGGGCAGGGGTCAATCAGCCCCAGCATTTT. The rearrangement links TRBV20-1 to TRBJ1-5; a possible D gene is TRBD1 (6 bases). The V end lost 3 bases, the J end lost 3 bases, and 9 bases lay between the germline ends. Germline V lookup: CDR1 DFQATT, CDR2 SNEGSKA (reference sequence). The CDR3 consists of 13 residues.

In its sample, this clonotype was seen a few times. This chain uses TRBV4-1 with TRBJ1-6, with D perhaps TRBD1 (5 bases). Germline V lookup: CDR1 MGHRA, CDR2 YSYEKL. V lost 1 base to trimming and J lost 9 bases, with 13 bases between them. The length of the CDR3 is 15 residues. The CDR3, as DNA: TGCGCCAGCAGCCAAGGCCAGGGCCTGGGTTCACCCCTCCACTTT. It specifies CASSQGQGLGSPLHF.

This clonotype has more than one count but fewer than ten. The gene calls are TRBV10-2 and TRBJ2-7; D gene uncertain. The CDR3 spans 14 residues. Germline V lookup: CDR1 WSHSY, CDR2 SAAADI. V gave up 0 bases and J gave up 4 bases, with 10 bases separating them. The CDR3: CASSESTSSYEQYF. CDR3 nucleotide sequence: TGCGCCAGCAGTGAGTCTACATCCTCTTACGAGCAGTACTTC.

This clonotype turned up a few times. The chain combines TRBV5-1 with TRBJ2-5; tentatively, D is TRBD1 or TRBD2 (5 bases each). This CDR3 has 14 residues. The V end was cut by 3 bases, the J end by 2 bases, with 11 bases between. Germline V gene sequence: CDR1 SGHRS, CDR2 YFSETQ. CDR3 coding DNA: TGCGCCAGCAGCTGGGGCGGGCAGCAAGAGACCCAGTACTTC. Its protein product is CASSWGGQQETQYF.

The chain is built from TRBV4-1 and TRBJ2-7, with D uncertain. The CDR3 is 14 amino acids. Trimming took off 0 bases at V and 6 bases at J, with 12 bases between the two ends. Germline V gene sequence: CDR1 MGHRA, CDR2 YSYEKL. In DNA, the CDR3 is TGCGCCAGCAGCCAAGAGGTGCCCGAACTCGAGCAGTACTTC. Residues: CASSQEVPELEQYF.

The CDR3 region is CASSPTGPYEQYF. In DNA form, the CDR3 reads TGTGCCAGCTCACCTACAGGTCCCTACGAGCAGTACTTC. The chain carries TRBV18 and TRBJ2-7; possibly TRBD1 for D (5 bases). The germline CDR1 and CDR2 sequences are KGHSH and LQKENI. V shed 3 bases and J shed 2 bases, with 8 bases lying between them. This CDR3 comprises 13 residues. The entire variable domain, with the rest obtained from reference TRBV18 and TRBJ2-7, is as follows: NAGVMQNPRHLVRRRGQEARLRCSPMKGHSHVYWYRQLPEEGLKFMVYLQKENIIDESGMPKERFSAEFPKEGPSILRIQQVVRGDSAAYFCASSPTGPYEQYFGPGTRLTVT.

This clonotype was observed a few times. The rearrangement joins TRBV20-1 to TRBJ2-7; 9 bases agree with TRBD2. CDR1 is DFQATT and CDR2 is SNEGSKA in the germline V gene (reference sequence). CDR3 length: 14 amino acids. The junction had 7 bases not matched to a gene; V was cut back by 1 base and J by 6 bases. CDR3 in amino acids: CSARVAAGGSEQYF. Written as DNA, the CDR3 is TGCAGTGCTAGAGTCGCCGCGGGGGGGTCCGAGCAGTACTTC.

The V gene is TRBV9, the J gene TRBJ2-2; D not certain. CDR1 and CDR2 from the germline V gene are SGDLS and YYNGEE. This CDR3 contains 16 residues. Deletions cut 0 bases from V and 5 bases from J, with 14 bases between. In DNA, the CDR3 is TGTGCCAGCAGCGTAGCCCCCCCCGGCGAGACCGGGGAGCTGTTTTTT. Its protein product is CASSVAPPGETGELFF.

This clonotype turned up a few times. This sequence joins TRBV7-9 and TRBJ1-5, with 10 nucleotides matching TRBD1. The V gene's germline CDR1 is SEHNR and CDR2 FQNEAQ (reference sequence). The CDR3 is 17 residues long. V lost 1 base, J lost 2 bases, and 5 bases stayed unmatched. CDR3 sequence reads: CASSLGTGGLGNQPQHF. CDR3 coding DNA: TGTGCCAGCAGCTTAGGGACAGGGGGTTTGGGCAATCAGCCCCAGCATTTT.

In its sample, this clonotype was seen a few times. The CDR3 spells CSARQLAGVYGELFF. In nucleotides, the CDR3 is TGCAGTGCTAGACAGCTAGCGGGGGTTTACGGGGAGCTGTTTTTT. The chain couples TRBV20-1 to TRBJ2-2; 10 bases are a match to TRBD2. This CDR3 is 15 amino acids long. V lost 2 bases to trimming and J lost 7 bases; unmatched junction nucleotides: 7. The germline V gene encodes CDR1 DFQATT and CDR2 SNEGSKA (reference sequence).

This sequence joins TRBV10-3 and TRBJ1-5; no reliable D call. The CDR3 is made up of 14 amino acids. V was pared by 2 bases and J by 2 bases, with 7 bases between. Germline V gives CDR1 ENHRY, CDR2 SYGVKD. The CDR3 nucleotides read TGTGCCATCAGTGAGGGGGTTCGCAATCAGCCCCAGCATTTT. Its translation: CAISEGVRNQPQHF.

V gene TRBV27 combines with J gene TRBJ1-5, with 8 bases matching TRBD1. The length of the CDR3 is 16 residues. Germline V gene lookup returns CDR1 MNHEY and CDR2 SMNVEV (reference sequence). Trimming cost V 5 bases and J 9 bases; bases outside gene matches: 15. CDR3 sequence reads: CASSPQGSGGGWPQHF. The CDR3 DNA reads as TGTGCCAGCAGTCCCCAAGGATCAGGGGGCGGGTGGCCCCAGCATTTT.

The chain couples TRBV11-3 to TRBJ1-1, with D perhaps matching TRBD1 (5 bases). This CDR3 has 13 amino acids. Germline CDR1 and CDR2: SGHNT and YENEEA. The V end lost 0 bases, the J end lost 3 bases, and 5 bases lay between the germline ends. CDR3 DNA: TGTGCCAGCAGCTTAGAGACAGACACTGAAGCTTTCTTT. It codes for CASSLETDTEAFF.